This TCR beta chain is from a study of human T cells and chemical hapten exposure (dated by TCRdb to about 2021). As for the study more broadly: Libraries were combined into a pool for sequencing, and differences in TCR yield between samples came mainly from small differences in library volumes within the pool. This study followed changes in the peripheral blood TCR repertoire in vivo during primary and secondary sensitization of alopecia patients to the hapten diphenylcyclopropenone (DPC). Both TCR alpha and TCR beta chains were sequenced from each blood RNA sample.

This clonotype showed up many times. No antigen is known for it. No clone much larger than this one lies a single base away; base qualities are absent. Library creation used RACE. Sequenced using a NextSeq 500. During library preparation, unique molecular identifiers were attached to individual cDNA molecules so that TCRs could be counted quantitatively and reproducibly. From the authors' description of their analysis: A median of about 89,000 TCRs per sample was observed, with a range of about 23,224 to 690,600. V, J and CDR3 annotation of the TCR reads was carried out using the Decombinator software suite. For PS versus PT1 abundance plots, all samples were subsampled to the same number of TCRs (28,000). Expanded TCRs were defined as absent before sensitization and observed at least eight times at the 2-week time point. The public reads were run again by TCRdb, first through fastp at Q25 and then through MiXCR, and only productive beta chains were kept. Each record represents a unique CDR3 protein, reported with the most common genes and DNA among its rows. What appears here as the V and J calls and clone size reflects TCRdb's work, not the paper's. The table for this sample lists 45,000 or so distinct CDR3 sequences; 4.4% of them were counted only once. The biggest ten clones account for less than 6% of the sample.

The study at large found these results: No change with DPC sensitization was found in the number of TCRs above 1 in 1000 frequency, and no evidence of global repertoire structure alterations was found. Repeated subsampling changed both the strength of the expansion versus patch-test correlation and the threshold at which that correlation became significant.

The meaning of the sample's time point label: healthy volunteer bleed at 2 weeks. Total RNA was extracted from unfractionated whole blood that had been collected in Tempus Blood RNA tubes. Roughly five healthy volunteers were used as TCR sequencing controls and were bled at day 0, 2 weeks and 6 weeks. From its cysteine to its phenylalanine, the CDR3 spans 15 amino acids. Solely the CDR3 DNA is kept, with 45 bases framed from the first base. Based on the germline V gene, the CDR1 and CDR2 sequences are MDHEN and SYDVKM. Germline trimming amounts to 9 bases on V and 4 bases on J, with 12 as the count of junction bases outside the gene matches.

What was sequenced was whole blood. This clonotype was obtained from a human donor in good health. Some clones in this sample may be carry-over from other donors' samples. Rearrangement joined TRBV28 to TRBJ1-1; a stretch of 9 junction bases matches TRBD1. Here is the DNA: TGTGCCAGTTTTCGGGGGGGGACAGGGAGCACTGAAGCTTTCTTT. Its protein product is CASFRGGTGSTEAFF.